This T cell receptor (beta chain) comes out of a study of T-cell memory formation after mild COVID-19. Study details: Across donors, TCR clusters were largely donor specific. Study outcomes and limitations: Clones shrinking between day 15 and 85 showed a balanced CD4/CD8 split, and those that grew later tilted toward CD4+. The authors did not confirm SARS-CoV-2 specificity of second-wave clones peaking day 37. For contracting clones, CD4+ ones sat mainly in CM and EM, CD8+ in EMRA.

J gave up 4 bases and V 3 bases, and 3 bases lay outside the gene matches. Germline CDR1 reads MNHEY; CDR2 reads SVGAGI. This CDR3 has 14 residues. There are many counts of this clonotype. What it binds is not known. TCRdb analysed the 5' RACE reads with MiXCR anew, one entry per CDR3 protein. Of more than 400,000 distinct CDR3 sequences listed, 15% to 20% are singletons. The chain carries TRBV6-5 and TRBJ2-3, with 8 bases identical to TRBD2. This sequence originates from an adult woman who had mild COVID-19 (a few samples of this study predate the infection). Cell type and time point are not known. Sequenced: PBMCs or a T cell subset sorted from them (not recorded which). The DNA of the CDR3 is TGTGCCAGCAGTTATGCACTAGCGGCAGATACGCAGTATTTT. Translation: CASSYALAADTQYF.